Included here is one T cell receptor beta chain sequence, with context. The CDR3 totals 15 residues. CDR1 SGHNT and CDR2 YENEEA come from the germline V gene. V gave up 5 bases and J gave up 3 bases; unmatched junction bases: 6. This sample is part of a study of blood T cell repertoires in COVID-19. On the study more broadly: Sites across the United States, Italy and Spain contributed samples from acute and convalescent COVID-19. PBMCs, B-cell-depleted T cells, or T cells provided the cDNA or gDNA that made up the material.

In the authors' methods: By means of reference gene primer amplification, nucleated cell counts were estimated. The assay was immunoSEQ multiplex PCR, and TCRdb's table has in-frame clones only and misses some. V, J and clone size are those of that table, while D and trimming were read from the DNA. The sample lists 200,000 to 250,000 clones, around four fifths occurring once. The chain uses TRBV11-3 and TRBJ2-2; 7 bases line up with TRBD2. Sequencing used peripheral blood. The clonotype comes from a woman aged 55-69 years who had recovered from COVID-19. The chain's CDR3 is CASSPSLADTGELFF. The CDR3 DNA sequence: TGTGCCAGCAGCCCTTCCCTAGCGGACACCGGGGAGCTGTTTTTT.